This TCR beta chain was found in a study of blood T cell repertoires in COVID-19. Trimming removed 8 bases at V and 4 bases at J, with 14 bases between. The CDR3 has 14 residues. The germline V gene has CDR1 SGHVS and CDR2 FNYEAQ. Clones were read by immunoSEQ multiplex PCR, and TCRdb kept only the in-frame ones, dropping some. The sample holds 250,000 to 300,000 clones, roughly 88% seen once. The TCR comes from a woman in her fifties or sixties who had recovered from COVID-19. V gene TRBV7-6 combines with J gene TRBJ2-2; no firm D call. Sequencing used PBMCs or T cells enriched from blood (not recorded which). CDR3 sequence (DNA): TGTGCCAGCTCCAAGCAGGTGGGCACCGGGGAGCTGTTTTTT. It translates to CASSKQVGTGELFF. Using reference TRBV7-6 and TRBJ2-2 for the parts outside the CDR3, the full variable domain is GAGVSQSPRYKVTKRGQDVALRCDPISGHVSLYWYRQALGQGPEFLTYFNYEAQQDKSGLPNDRFSAERPEGSISTLTIQRTEQRDSAMYRCASSKQVGTGELFFGEGSRLTVL.